These T cell receptor beta chains were read from a single sample in a study of cytomegalovirus exposure and HLA in healthy donors. The method was immunoSEQ multiplex PCR; TCRdb's version includes in-frame clones alone and lacks a portion of them. This repertoire shows some 190,000 clones, more than 70% found once; its top ten account for 1.3% to 1.5%. Specimen: PBMCs. The origin of the receptors is a girl between 10 and 17 years old in good health and CMV-seropositive. The CDR3 runs from the conserved cysteine through the conserved F or W. A D gene is named only where the DNA matches it firmly. Not every row has a clone size; where given, it reads once, few, many or a size class.

clone size: .; D gene: TRBD2; V gene: TRBV30; J gene: TRBJ2-2; CDR3 DNA: TGTGCCTGGAGTACCCTTCGGACTAGCGGGAGGCCCGGGAACACCGGGGAGCTGTTTTTT; CDR3 protein: CAWSTLRTSGRPGNTGELFF
clone size: .; D gene: TRBD1; V gene: TRBV10-1; J gene: TRBJ2-7; CDR3 DNA: TGCGCCAGCAGTGAATCGACAGGACAGGGGGAAATTCAGTACTTC; CDR3 protein: CASSESTGQGEIQYF
clone size: .; D gene: TRBD1; V gene: TRBV6-5; J gene: TRBJ2-1; CDR3 DNA: TGTGCCAGCAGTTATGCGACAGGGGGCATCAATGAGCAGTTCTTC; CDR3 protein: CASSYATGGINEQFF
clone size: .; D gene: .; V gene: TRBV10-1; J gene: TRBJ2-3; CDR3 DNA: TGCGCCAGCAGTGAGTCGAGGGGAGGGGGGTCAGATACGCAGTATTTT; CDR3 protein: CASSESRGGGSDTQYF
clone size: once; D gene: TRBD2; V gene: TRBV19; J gene: TRBJ2-1; CDR3 DNA: TGTGCCAGTAGTACCTCGGGACTAGCGGGAGAAATTTACAATGAGCAGTTCTTC; CDR3 protein: CASSTSGLAGEIYNEQFF
clone size: .; D gene: TRBD1; V gene: TRBV6-4; J gene: TRBJ1-2; CDR3 DNA: TGTGCCAGCAGTGACTCGAGCCACAGGGGGAGAGATGGCTACACCTTC; CDR3 protein: CASSDSSHRGRDGYTF
clone size: .; D gene: TRBD1; V gene: TRBV11-2; J gene: TRBJ1-2; CDR3 DNA: TGTGCCAGCAGCTTAAGAGGGGGCCCTCTTGACTATGGCTACACCTTC; CDR3 protein: CASSLRGGPLDYGYTF
clone size: .; D gene: .; V gene: TRBV4-1; J gene: TRBJ2-2; CDR3 DNA: TGCGCCAGCAGCCAAGATGATAGTTCCTTAAACACCGGGGAGCTGTTTTTT; CDR3 protein: CASSQDDSSLNTGELFF
clone size: .; D gene: TRBD2; V gene: TRBV11-2; J gene: TRBJ2-1; CDR3 DNA: TGTGCCAGCAGTTTCACTAGCGGGAGCTCCAATGAGCAGTTCTTC; CDR3 protein: CASSFTSGSSNEQFF
clone size: .; D gene: TRBD1; V gene: TRBV28; J gene: TRBJ1-2; CDR3 DNA: TGTGCCAGCAGTTCTGACAGGGTGAGGTATGGCTACACCTTC; CDR3 protein: CASSSDRVRYGYTF
clone size: .; D gene: TRBD1; V gene: TRBV18; J gene: TRBJ1-1; CDR3 DNA: TGTGCCAGCTCACCCACCTCCGGACAGGGGGCTGAAGCTTTCTTT; CDR3 protein: CASSPTSGQGAEAFF
clone size: once; D gene: .; V gene: TRBV4-2; J gene: TRBJ1-3; CDR3 DNA: TGTGCCAGCAGCGAACCAGGGGTCGTCACCATATATTTT; CDR3 protein: CASSEPGVVTIYF
clone size: .; D gene: TRBD1; V gene: TRBV27; J gene: TRBJ2-7; CDR3 DNA: TGTGCCAGCAGCTCTCCTCTCCGGGACAGGGACCACGAGCAGTACTTC; CDR3 protein: CASSSPLRDRDHEQYF
clone size: .; D gene: TRBD1; V gene: TRBV2; J gene: TRBJ2-3; CDR3 DNA: TGTGCCAGCAGATTACAGGGGACCACAGATACGCAGTATTTT; CDR3 protein: CASRLQGTTDTQYF
clone size: .; D gene: .; V gene: TRBV7-9; J gene: TRBJ2-3; CDR3 DNA: TGTGCCAGCCCTCGGGAGCCGTTCACAGATACGCAGTATTTT; CDR3 protein: CASPREPFTDTQYF
clone size: once; D gene: TRBD2; V gene: TRBV25-1; J gene: TRBJ2-1; CDR3 DNA: TGTGCCAGCAGTGACTCTAGCGGGAGGGTCTACAATGAGCAGTTCTTC; CDR3 protein: CASSDSSGRVYNEQFF
clone size: once; D gene: TRBD1; V gene: TRBV19; J gene: TRBJ2-7; CDR3 DNA: TGTGCCAGTAGTATCTGGGACAGCTACGAGCAGTACTTC; CDR3 protein: CASSIWDSYEQYF
clone size: once; D gene: .; V gene: TRBV6-5; J gene: TRBJ1-2; CDR3 DNA: TGTGCCAGCAGTTACACTTCCGGATCGCTCGGTGGGCGCTACACCTTC; CDR3 protein: CASSYTSGSLGGRYTF
clone size: .; D gene: .; V gene: TRBV4-3; J gene: TRBJ1-2; CDR3 DNA: TGCGCCAGCAGCCAAGACCCCGGGTTTGAGGGCTACACCTTC; CDR3 protein: CASSQDPGFEGYTF
clone size: .; D gene: .; V gene: TRBV12-5; J gene: TRBJ2-1; CDR3 DNA: TGTGCTAGTGGGAGGGCCATTGGTTACAATGAGCAGTTCTTC; CDR3 protein: CASGRAIGYNEQFF
clone size: .; D gene: TRBD1; V gene: TRBV6-5; J gene: TRBJ2-5; CDR3 DNA: TGTGCCAGCAGAGACGACAGGGGGCCAGAGACCCAGTACTTC; CDR3 protein: CASRDDRGPETQYF
clone size: .; D gene: TRBD1; V gene: TRBV10-3; J gene: TRBJ1-2; CDR3 DNA: TGTGCCATCAGTGCTCAGACAGGGGACGGCTACACCTTC; CDR3 protein: CAISAQTGDGYTF
clone size: .; D gene: .; V gene: TRBV30; J gene: TRBJ1-1; CDR3 DNA: TGTGCCTGGAGTGTCGGAAAGAAGAGGATGAACACTGAAGCTTTCTTT; CDR3 protein: CAWSVGKKRMNTEAFF
clone size: .; D gene: .; V gene: TRBV10-3; J gene: TRBJ2-5; CDR3 DNA: TGTGCCATCAGTGGGGGCCGAGCAGCCCAAGAGACCCAGTACTTC; CDR3 protein: CAISGGRAAQETQYF
clone size: .; D gene: TRBD1; V gene: TRBV6-5; J gene: TRBJ2-1; CDR3 DNA: TGTGCCAGCAGTTACTCGGGGACAGCCTACAATGAGCAGTTCTTC; CDR3 protein: CASSYSGTAYNEQFF
clone size: few; D gene: .; V gene: TRBV4-3; J gene: TRBJ1-6; CDR3 DNA: TGCGCCAGCAGCCAAGATGCACAGGTCAATTCACCCCTCCACTTT; CDR3 protein: CASSQDAQVNSPLHF
clone size: .; D gene: .; V gene: TRBV9; J gene: TRBJ2-1; CDR3 DNA: TGTGCCAGCGGGAGGACGTTGGATGAGCAGTTCTTC; CDR3 protein: CASGRTLDEQFF
clone size: once; D gene: .; V gene: TRBV29-1; J gene: TRBJ1-1; CDR3 DNA: TGCAGCGTTGAAGCCGAAGCGGACACTGAAGCTTTCTTT; CDR3 protein: CSVEAEADTEAFF
clone size: .; D gene: .; V gene: TRBV7-9; J gene: TRBJ2-5; CDR3 DNA: TGTGCCAGCAGCTTAGCGGCTTCGGGGGAGACCCAGTACTTC; CDR3 protein: CASSLAASGETQYF
clone size: .; D gene: .; V gene: TRBV19; J gene: TRBJ1-5; CDR3 DNA: TGTGCCAGTAGTTTCTCCTCGGACAGAATCCTTAGCAATCAGCCCCAGCATTTT; CDR3 protein: CASSFSSDRILSNQPQHF
clone size: .; D gene: TRBD1; V gene: TRBV30; J gene: TRBJ2-3; CDR3 DNA: TGTGCCTGGAACAGGGGGAGCACAGATACGCAGTATTTT; CDR3 protein: CAWNRGSTDTQYF
clone size: .; D gene: .; V gene: TRBV18; J gene: TRBJ1-2; CDR3 DNA: TGTGCCAGCTCACGAGAGACAGGAGGCGGCTACACCTTC; CDR3 protein: CASSRETGGGYTF
clone size: .; D gene: .; V gene: TRBV25-1; J gene: TRBJ1-2; CDR3 DNA: TGTGCCAGCAGTGAACAGGGAGGGAGGTATGGCTACACCTTC; CDR3 protein: CASSEQGGRYGYTF
clone size: .; D gene: TRBD2; V gene: TRBV10-1; J gene: TRBJ2-1; CDR3 DNA: TGCGCCAGCAGCCAGACTAGCGGGTCCTACAATGAGCAGTTCTTC; CDR3 protein: CASSQTSGSYNEQFF
clone size: .; D gene: TRBD2; V gene: TRBV7-7; J gene: TRBJ2-1; CDR3 DNA: TGTGCCAGCAGCTTACACGGGAGGTGGAATGAGCAGTTCTTC; CDR3 protein: CASSLHGRWNEQFF
clone size: .; D gene: TRBD1; V gene: TRBV10-3; J gene: TRBJ1-2; CDR3 DNA: TGTGCCATCAGTGATTACAGGGGCCCGATCTATGGCTACACCTTC; CDR3 protein: CAISDYRGPIYGYTF
clone size: once; D gene: TRBD1; V gene: TRBV10-2; J gene: TRBJ2-7; CDR3 DNA: TGCGCCAGCAGTGAGTGGACAGGGCACGAAAGCTCCTACGAGCAGTACTTC; CDR3 protein: CASSEWTGHESSYEQYF
clone size: .; D gene: TRBD1; V gene: TRBV2; J gene: TRBJ1-1; CDR3 DNA: TGTGCCAGCAGGACAGGGATGCGCACTGAAGCTTTCTTT; CDR3 protein: CASRTGMRTEAFF
clone size: .; D gene: TRBD1; V gene: TRBV2; J gene: TRBJ2-2; CDR3 DNA: TGTGCCAGCAGATTGTGGACAGGGGAAACCGGGGAGCTGTTTTTT; CDR3 protein: CASRLWTGETGELFF
clone size: .; D gene: TRBD1; V gene: TRBV29-1; J gene: TRBJ1-2; CDR3 DNA: TGCAGCGTTGAAGATGTGGGACAGGGAGGTGACTATGGCTACACCTTC; CDR3 protein: CSVEDVGQGGDYGYTF